One T cell receptor (beta chain) is described in this entry. Its antigen is not identified. This CDR3 comprises 14 residues. The germline gives CDR1 SGHAT, CDR2 FQNNGV. The junction had 5 bases not matched to a gene; V was cut back by 4 bases and J by 6 bases. These data originate in a study of T cell responses to AZD1222 COVID-19 vaccine. General study findings and limits: Clonal diversity was possibly underestimated, and white British individuals and females predominated among donors.

Only in-frame clones appear in the TCRdb table, and some are missing; sequencing was by immunoSEQ multiplex PCR. This table holds 200,000 or so clones, just under 90% found once. Material: peripheral blood, obtained on day 0 of AZD1222 vaccination. The chain carries TRBV11-2 and TRBJ1-5, with 8 positions matching TRBD1. The receptor's source is an adult in good health. The CDR3 reads CASSYGQGGQPQHF. In DNA form, the CDR3 reads TGTGCCAGCAGCTACGGACAGGGTGGTCAGCCCCAGCATTTT.